This TCR beta chain derives from a study of T cell responses to AZD1222 COVID-19 vaccine. Study results and limitations: Repertoires were collected only later (after the peak T cell response had occurred). Among AZD1222 vaccinees, only six were seropositive at baseline. Most donors were white British and more were female, and clonal diversity was possibly underestimated.

Deletions cut 6 bases from V and 4 bases from J, with 12 bases between. Germline V lookup: CDR1 SQVTM, CDR2 ANQGSEA. This CDR3 has 12 residues. Comment on this clone: Its antigen is undetermined.

TCRdb's table, derived via immunoSEQ multiplex PCR, lists solely in-frame clones and lacks some. The sample records more than 150,000 clones, 80% to 95% being singletons. J is TRBJ1-2 and V is TRBV29-1; D remains ambiguous. The origin of this receptor is an adult in good health. This specimen was peripheral blood, taken on day 0 of AZD1222 vaccination. The CDR3 is CSVPGLIYGYTF. The DNA for the CDR3 is TGCAGCGTCCCTGGGTTGATCTATGGCTACACCTTC.